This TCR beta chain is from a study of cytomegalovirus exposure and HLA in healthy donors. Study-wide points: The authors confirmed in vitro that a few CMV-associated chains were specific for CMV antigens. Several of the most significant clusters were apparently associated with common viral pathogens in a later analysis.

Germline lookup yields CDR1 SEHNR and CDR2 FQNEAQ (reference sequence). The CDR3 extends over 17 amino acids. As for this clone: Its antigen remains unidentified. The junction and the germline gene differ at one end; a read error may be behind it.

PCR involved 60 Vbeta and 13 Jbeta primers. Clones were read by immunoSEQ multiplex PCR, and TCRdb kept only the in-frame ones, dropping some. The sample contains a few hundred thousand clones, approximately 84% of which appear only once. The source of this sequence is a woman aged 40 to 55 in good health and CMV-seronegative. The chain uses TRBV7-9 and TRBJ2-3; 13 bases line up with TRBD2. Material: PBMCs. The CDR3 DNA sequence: TGTTCCAGCAGCTGGGGGACTAGCGGGGATCACACAGATACGCAGTATTTT. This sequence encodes CSSSWGTSGDHTDTQYF.